The 11 T cell receptor beta chains in this list originate from one sample, sequenced in a study of T cell responses to AZD1222 COVID-19 vaccine. TCRdb's copy holds only in-frame clones and misses some; the assay was immunoSEQ multiplex PCR. The profile shows 130,000 to 150,000 clones, 80% to 90% of them singletons. The sequencing here drew on peripheral blood, taken on day 0 of AZD1222 vaccination. These receptors were obtained from an adult in good health.

The rearrangement uses TRBV24-1 and TRBJ2-3; D remains unclear. This CDR3 spans 13 amino acids. Trimming took 3 bases from V and 6 from J, leaving 9 bases between them. CDR1 is KGHDR, CDR2 SFDVKD, per germline. CDR3 bases: TGTGCCACCAGTGATCTCTCGGTGGATACGCAGTATTTT. Amino acids: CATSDLSVDTQYF.

V is TRBV6-5 and J is TRBJ2-7; D possibly corresponds to TRBD1 (6 bases). The CDR3 runs 15 residues. CDR1 and CDR2 from the germline V gene are MNHEY and SVGAGI. With 2 bases removed from V and 6 bases from J, the gap between germline ends came to 17 bases. DNA of the CDR3: TGTGCCAGCAGTTACGCAGGGGCCATCCTGGGCGAGCAGTACTTC. Protein sequence: CASSYAGAILGEQYF.

The V gene is TRBV7-2, the J gene TRBJ2-7; 7 positions agree with TRBD2. V shed 1 base and J 3 bases; nucleotides not matched to a gene: 6. This CDR3 comprises 15 residues. The germline V gene has CDR1 SGHTA and CDR2 FQGNSA. The CDR3 DNA is TGTGCCAGCAGCTTAGTTACTAGCGAGGGCTACGAGCAGTACTTC. This translates into CASSLVTSEGYEQYF.

The chain recombines TRBV19 with TRBJ2-5; D might be TRBD2 (6 bases). V was shortened by 3 bases and J by 5 bases, with 16 bases between the two germline ends. This CDR3 has 15 amino acids. Per the germline V gene, CDR1 is LNHDA and CDR2 is SQIVND (reference sequence). The CDR3 is CASSMGGRAGETQYF. CDR3 sequence (DNA): TGTGCCAGTAGTATGGGTGGCAGGGCGGGGGAGACCCAGTACTTC.

This chain links TRBV6-5 with TRBJ2-1; 11 bases map to TRBD1. The CDR3 totals 16 residues. Germline V gene lookup returns CDR1 MNHEY and CDR2 SVGAGI. V gave up 0 bases and J gave up 7 bases; unmatched junction bases: 5. CDR3 sequence (DNA): TGTGCCAGCAGTTACTCGGGACAGGGGGGGAAAAATGAGCAGTTCTTC. Its translation: CASSYSGQGGKNEQFF.

The chain carries TRBV2 and TRBJ2-5; D remains ambiguous. Germline V lookup: CDR1 SNHLY, CDR2 FYNNEI. The CDR3 loop spans 14 amino acids. V lost 2 bases and J 5 bases, leaving 12 bases between the germline ends. CDR3 sequence (DNA): TGTGCCAGCAGTGAATTGGCTAGGTCCGAGACCCAGTACTTC. Amino acids: CASSELARSETQYF.

This clone has just a few counts. The rearrangement links TRBV25-1 to TRBJ1-4, with 8 nucleotides matching TRBD1. CDR1 MGHDK and CDR2 SYGVNS come from the germline V gene. The CDR3 has 14 amino acids. The junction had 4 bases not matched to a gene; V was cut back by 2 bases and J by 8 bases. The CDR3 nucleotides are TGTGCCAGCAGTGAAAGGGCAGGGGGCGAAAAACTGTTTTTT. Its translation: CASSERAGGEKLFF.

The V gene is TRBV5-6, the J gene TRBJ2-7; 8 nucleotides match TRBD1. The germline CDR1 and CDR2 sequences are SGHDT and YYEEEE. With V trimmed by 0 bases and J by 1 base, 3 bases remained unmatched. The CDR3 spans 15 residues. The CDR3 region is CASSLVGQESYEQYF. CDR3 in DNA: TGTGCCAGCAGCTTGGTGGGACAGGAGTCCTACGAGCAGTACTTC.

The rearrangement uses TRBV5-6 and TRBJ1-2; 7 bases match TRBD1. Trimming cost V 4 bases and J 8 bases; bases outside gene matches: 11. Germline CDR1 SGHDT, CDR2 YYEEEE. CDR3 size: 14 residues. The CDR3 DNA is TGTGCCAGCAGCAAGGACAGGTTCGAGGAGGGCTACACCTTC. Amino acid sequence: CASSKDRFEEGYTF.

The J gene is TRBJ2-7, the V gene TRBV5-6, with D unclear. The CDR3 runs 17 residues. Between the trimmed V and J ends, which lost 2 bases and 0 bases, there was a span of 18 bases. Germline values: CDR1 SGHDT, CDR2 YYEEEE. The CDR3 coding sequence is TGTGCCAGCAGCTTTGACTCCAGCGACCTCAGCTCCTACGAGCAGTACTTC. This translates into CASSFDSSDLSSYEQYF.

The genes are TRBV2 and TRBJ1-2; no clear D gene. Looked up from germline, CDR1 is SNHLY and CDR2 is FYNNEI. The V end was cut by 3 bases, the J end by 4 bases, with 15 bases between. The CDR3 consists of 15 residues. CDR3 residues: CASSDGSAPSYGYTF. CDR3 DNA sequence: TGTGCCAGCAGTGACGGCAGTGCCCCTAGCTATGGCTACACCTTC.